Reported below is one T cell receptor (beta chain). What it binds is unknown. The sample originates from a study of T cell responses to AZD1222 COVID-19 vaccine. Study-wide findings and caveats: Two AZD1222 administrations were followed by greater Spike-specific TCR breadth and depth.

The germline gives CDR1 LGHNA, CDR2 YSLEER. Trimming took 0 bases from V and 0 from J, leaving 5 bases between them. There are 15 residues in the CDR3. The repertoire was sequenced with immunoSEQ multiplex PCR; TCRdb's copy has only in-frame clones and lacks some. The sample holds 150,000 to 200,000 clones, 94% seen once. This TCR derives from an adult who received the AZD1222 COVID-19 vaccine. The rearrangement links TRBV4-3 to TRBJ2-2; D gene uncertain. Specimen: peripheral blood, collected 28 days after the second AZD1222 dose. The CDR3 DNA follows: TGCGCCAGCAGCCAAGAGCTCACGAACACCGGGGAGCTGTTTTTT. This translates into CASSQELTNTGELFF.